Presented here are 19 T cell receptor beta chains from one specimen sequenced in a study of blood T cell repertoires in COVID-19 (dated by TCRdb to about 2020). Library preparation was by the immunoSEQ multiplex PCR assay. TCRdb's version of the immuneACCESS table is confined to in-frame rearrangements and falls short of the full clone set. An unresolved V gene accounts for under half of the shortfall where checked; the remainder is of unknown origin. Within this sample are 150,000 to 200,000 clones, with about 89% of them counted one time only. The ten largest clones represent roughly 0.77% of the sample. Material for sequencing was PBMCs or T cells enriched from blood (not recorded which). Receptors originate from a woman between 18 and 29 years old who had recovered from COVID-19.

J is TRBJ1-5 and V is TRBV27; a weak D match, TRBD1 (6 bases). From germline, CDR1 is MNHEY and CDR2 SMNVEV (reference sequence). The CDR3 has 15 residues. V lost 4 bases to trimming and J lost 5 bases, with 15 bases between them. The CDR3 DNA reads TGTGCCAGCAGTTACTATCAGGGGCCTGATCAGCCCCAGCATTTT. The encoded protein is CASSYYQGPDQPQHF.

This sequence joins TRBV27 and TRBJ1-1; weak D call: TRBD1 (5 bases). The CDR3 consists of 13 residues. Germline V gives CDR1 MNHEY, CDR2 SMNVEV (reference sequence). Trimming left V 7 bases short and J 4 bases short, with 13 bases between. The CDR3 loop is CASNAGLGTEAFF. Written as DNA, the CDR3 is TGTGCCAGCAACGCAGGGTTAGGCACTGAAGCTTTCTTT.

The chain has TRBV4-2 and TRBJ2-5, with 9 bases that match TRBD2. The J segment lost 2 bases and the V segment lost 0 bases, leaving 4 bases of the junction unmatched. This CDR3 region has 16 residues. CDR1 and CDR2 from the germline V gene are LGHNA and YNFKEQ. CDR3 nucleotide sequence: TGTGCCAGCAGCCAAGAAAGGACTAGCGTTCAAGAGACCCAGTACTTC. This translates into CASSQERTSVQETQYF.

The rearrangement joins TRBV28 to TRBJ2-2; TRBD1 aligns across 8 bases. Germline V gene data show CDR1 as MDHEN and CDR2 as SYDVKM. V lost 6 bases to trimming and J lost 3 bases; unmatched junction nucleotides: 6. The CDR3 covers 15 residues. CDR3 DNA sequence: TGTGCCAGCAGCCGATTGGACAGGGACACCGGGGAGCTGTTTTTT. It encodes CASSRLDRDTGELFF.

This chain connects TRBV28 to TRBJ1-1, with D unresolved. Germline V gene data show CDR1 as MDHEN and CDR2 as SYDVKM. The CDR3 runs 17 residues. Trimming pared 5 bases from V and 5 bases from J, leaving 24 bases between. CDR3 sequence: CASSLPLGLNPGTEAFF. CDR3 bases: TGTGCCAGCAGTCTCCCGTTGGGTTTGAACCCGGGGACTGAAGCTTTCTTT.

The chain recombines TRBV5-1 with TRBJ2-3; a weak D match, TRBD1 (5 bases). The CDR3 length is 16 residues. The V and J ends lost 0 bases and 4 bases respectively, with 15 bases between them. CDR1 is SGHRS, CDR2 YFSETQ, per germline. In DNA, the CDR3 is TGCGCCAGCAGCTTGGGGGGCACGGGCCCCGCAGATACGCAGTATTTT. Protein product: CASSLGGTGPADTQYF.

This chain joins TRBV19 and TRBJ2-5; D uncertain. V was shortened by 3 bases and J by 2 bases, with 13 bases between the two germline ends. This CDR3 spans 15 amino acids. Germline V lookup: CDR1 LNHDA, CDR2 SQIVND (reference sequence). CDR3 DNA sequence: TGTGCCAGTAGTATTTCACAGAGCTATCAAGAGACCCAGTACTTC. Translation gives CASSISQSYQETQYF.

V usage is TRBV4-3 and J usage is TRBJ2-1; D remains ambiguous. Trimming left V 1 base short and J 1 base short, with 5 bases between. There are 14 residues in the CDR3. The germline gives CDR1 LGHNA, CDR2 YSLEER. The CDR3 loop is CASSQALSYNEQFF. Here the CDR3 DNA reads TGCGCCAGCAGCCAAGCCCTGTCCTACAATGAGCAGTTCTTC.

The chain couples TRBV6-5 to TRBJ2-2; no clear D gene. The CDR3 runs 13 residues. V lost 6 bases to trimming and J lost 3 bases, with 8 bases between them. Looked up from germline, CDR1 is MNHEY and CDR2 is SVGAGI. The CDR3 is CASRAGDTGELFF. The DNA for the CDR3 is TGTGCCAGCAGGGCCGGAGACACCGGGGAGCTGTTTTTT.

The V and J genes are TRBV10-3 and TRBJ2-2; 10 positions match TRBD2. Trimming removed 6 bases from V and 1 base from J; junction bases left unmatched: 8. The germline V gene encodes CDR1 ENHRY and CDR2 SYGVKD. The CDR3 sequence is 17 residues long. Written as DNA, the CDR3 is TGTGCCATCAGGACTAGCGGGCCTGGGGGGAACACCGGGGAGCTGTTTTTT. Its protein is CAIRTSGPGGNTGELFF.

The chain is built from TRBV3-1 (or the pseudogene TRBV3-2) and TRBJ2-2; tentative D call: TRBD2 (5 bases). Germline V CDR1 and CDR2: LGHDT, YNNKEL (reference sequence). Trimming took 3 bases from V and 4 from J, leaving 15 bases between them. The CDR3 length is 16 residues. The CDR3 DNA reads as TGTGCCAGCAGCCAGATACCGGGATCGGGCACCGGGGAGCTGTTTTTT. Its translation: CASSQIPGSGTGELFF.

This clone has only a few counts. CDR3 nucleotides: TGTGCCAGCAGTACCCTAAGCAATCAGCCCCAGCATTTT. Its translation: CASSTLSNQPQHF. J is TRBJ1-5 and V is TRBV27; D is unclear. V lost 5 bases and J lost 1, with 6 bases in between. There are 13 residues in the CDR3. CDR1 and CDR2 from the germline V gene are MNHEY and SMNVEV (reference sequence).

The chain recombines TRBV2 with TRBJ2-5; possibly TRBD2 for D (7 bases). V lost 7 bases to trimming and J lost 5 bases, with 17 bases between them. The CDR3 totals 14 residues. Germline V gives CDR1 SNHLY, CDR2 FYNNEI. CDR3 coding DNA: TGTGCCAGCAACGACTTGGGGGGGCAGGAGACCCAGTACTTC. It yields the protein CASNDLGGQETQYF.

The chain carries TRBV24-1 and TRBJ2-2; D is unclear. Per the germline V gene, CDR1 is KGHDR and CDR2 is SFDVKD. This CDR3 is 13 amino acids long. V shed 4 bases and J shed 7 bases, with 9 bases lying between them. The CDR3 loop is CATSEFFGGELFF. The DNA of the CDR3 is TGTGCCACCAGTGAATTTTTCGGCGGGGAGCTGTTTTTT.

This clone was found a few times. V usage is TRBV27 and J usage is TRBJ2-1; perhaps TRBD1 as D (6 bases). This CDR3 contains 16 residues. The germline gives CDR1 MNHEY, CDR2 SMNVEV (reference sequence). V lost 3 bases and J lost 5, with 17 bases in between. The CDR3 loop reads CASSFNHRVPNNEQFF. CDR3 DNA: TGTGCCAGCAGTTTCAATCACAGGGTCCCCAACAATGAGCAGTTCTTC.

This clone has just one count. In DNA form, the CDR3 reads TGTGCCAGCAGACAGTCTCCGAACACTGAAGCTTTCTTT. This sequence encodes CASRQSPNTEAFF. The J gene is TRBJ1-1, the V gene TRBV3-1 (or the pseudogene TRBV3-2); D not certain. Germline values: CDR1 LGHDT, CDR2 YNNKEL (reference sequence). This CDR3 is 13 amino acids long. V dropped 6 bases and J dropped 1 base, with 9 bases sitting between them.

This chain connects TRBV5-1 to TRBJ2-5; D is possibly TRBD2 (6 bases). Germline values: CDR1 SGHRS, CDR2 YFSETQ. Trimming cost V 2 bases and J 4 bases, with 15 bases left between them. The CDR3 contains 15 residues. The CDR3 nucleotides are TGCGCCAGCAGCTTAGCCACTAGCCAAACAGAGACCCAGTACTTC. Protein: CASSLATSQTETQYF.

This clone was seen only once. This chain uses TRBV24-1 with TRBJ2-1; 8 bases fit TRBD2. V lost 0 bases to trimming and J lost 7 bases; unmatched junction nucleotides: 10. The CDR3 covers 17 residues. The germline gives CDR1 KGHDR, CDR2 SFDVKD. The CDR3 DNA follows: TGTGCCACCAGTGATTTGATGGGGAGCGGGAGTTCGAATGAGCAGTTCTTC. This codes for CATSDLMGSGSSNEQFF.

The gene calls are TRBV27 and TRBJ1-2, with TRBD1 matching 8 bases. This CDR3 is 15 amino acids long. In germline, CDR1 is MNHEY, CDR2 SMNVEV (reference sequence). Trimming took 5 bases from V and 7 from J; bases not matched to a gene: 12. The chain's CDR3 is CASSPRQGPAGGYTF. CDR3 sequence (DNA): TGTGCCAGCAGTCCTCGACAGGGGCCGGCGGGTGGCTACACCTTC.